This T cell receptor (beta chain) is from a study of vaccination and CD4 T cells after COVID-19. The V end lost 2 bases, the J end lost 6 bases, and 10 bases lay between the germline ends. In germline, CDR1 is MNHEY, CDR2 SMNVEV (reference sequence). The length of the CDR3 is 13 residues. The treatment was: approximately 9-day PBMC culture with coronavirus spike peptide pools or control peptides (ViraFEST assay). The unexposed donor gave CD4+ T cells before the COVID-19 pandemic (2011-2018). This clonotype is medium-sized by share. What it binds is not known. An Oncomine TCR Beta short-read assay was used to sequence the DNA from cultured CD4+ T cells. TCRdb analysed the PCR reads with MiXCR anew, one entry per CDR3 protein. Of about 7,200 distinct CDR3 sequences in the sample, around a third were seen once.

This TCR was recovered from a human donor in good health. V gene TRBV27 combines with J gene TRBJ1-2; D might be TRBD1 (6 bases). What was sequenced was CD4+ T cells from blood, cultured in vitro. The CDR3 sequence: CASSLQGWDGYTF. The CDR3 DNA follows: TGTGCCAGCAGTTTACAGGGGTGGGATGGCTACACCTTC.